The 32 T cell receptor beta chains in this list originate from one sample, sequenced in a study of T cells after posttransplantation cyclophosphamide (dated by TCRdb to the mid-2010s). The library was built by means of the immunoSEQ multiplex PCR assay. Imported from immuneACCESS, the table was reduced by TCRdb to in-frame sequences with V and J called. These copies leave out some clones; in studies compared against another copy, an unresolved V gene accounts for under half, and the cause of the remainder is not known. The sample table contains about 11,000 clones; only one count was recorded for around four fifths of them. The top ten hold 15% to 19% of the sample. This specimen's treatment or condition label, interpreted: high-dose cyclophosphamide on days +3 and +4 as single-agent GVHD prophylaxis. For conditioning, the PTCy patients got busulfan and fludarabine, then a related or unrelated marrow graft, followed by cyclophosphamide on days +3 and +4.

Sample: PBMCs, taken about 62 months after allogeneic stem cell transplant with posttransplant cyclophosphamide. The receptor set was obtained from a female patient aged 45-60 years who received an allogeneic stem cell transplant from a related donor, was CMV-positive, and had no GVHD. After transplantation, some T cells may belong to the graft donor instead of the recipient.

The chain is built from TRBV10-3 and TRBJ1-5; perhaps TRBD1 as D (6 bases). Germline assignment: CDR1 ENHRY and CDR2 SYGVKD. The CDR3 runs to 19 residues. V was trimmed by 6 bases and J by 0 bases, leaving 24 bases between them. The CDR3 spells CAISGRTAGSIDSNQPQHF. The CDR3 DNA reads as TGTGCCATCAGCGGCCGGACAGCCGGGTCTATCGATAGCAATCAGCCCCAGCATTTT.

V is TRBV5-4 and J is TRBJ2-2; unclear D gene. This CDR3 has 15 amino acids. V was trimmed by 2 bases and J by 2 bases, leaving 10 bases between them. Germline V gene lookup returns CDR1 SGHNT and CDR2 YYREEE (reference sequence). CDR3 DNA sequence: TGTGCCAGCAGCTTAGGAACGACAAACACCGGGGAGCTGTTTTTT. Translated, it gives CASSLGTTNTGELFF.

The V gene is TRBV7-6, the J gene TRBJ1-1; D is undetermined. Germline assignment: CDR1 SGHVS and CDR2 FNYEAQ. With 5 bases removed from V and 2 bases from J, the gap between germline ends came to 12 bases. The CDR3 covers 14 residues. As DNA, the CDR3 is TGTGCCAGCAGCCCTTCAGGAACCAACACTGAAGCTTTCTTT. Translated, it gives CASSPSGTNTEAFF.

This rearrangement joins TRBV30 to TRBJ1-1, with 12 bases that match TRBD1. The V gene end was trimmed by 5 bases and the J gene end by 0 bases; junction bases not matched to a gene: 1. The CDR3 totals 14 residues. Germline V gene data show CDR1 as GTSNPN and CDR2 as SVGIG (reference sequence). The CDR3 protein is CAWGTGGLNTEAFF. In DNA, the CDR3 is TGTGCCTGGGGGACAGGGGGCCTGAACACTGAAGCTTTCTTT.

The chain employs TRBV2 and TRBJ1-1; D is possibly TRBD1 (6 bases). Germline CDR1 is SNHLY and CDR2 is FYNNEI. V gave up 6 bases and J gave up 7 bases, with 18 bases separating them. The CDR3 covers 14 residues. CDR3 sequence: CASSVNRDTIEAFF. CDR3 coding DNA: TGTGCCAGCAGCGTAAACCGGGACACAATTGAAGCTTTCTTT. The full variable domain, completed using reference TRBV2 and TRBJ1-1, is EPEVTQTPSHQVTQMGQEVILRCVPISNHLYFYWYRQILGQKVEFLVSFYNNEISEKSEIFDDQFSVERPDGSNFTLKIRSTKLEDSAMYFCASSVNRDTIEAFFGQGTRLTVV.

The chain has TRBV27 and TRBJ1-1, with 7 bases matching TRBD1. The CDR3 consists of 12 residues. Germline CDR1 and CDR2: MNHEY and SMNVEV (reference sequence). After removal of 6 bases from V and 4 bases from J, the junction contained 2 bases not matched to a gene. The CDR3 here is CASSNRGTEAFF. The CDR3 nucleotides read TGTGCCAGCAGCAACAGGGGCACTGAAGCTTTCTTT.

The J gene is TRBJ1-3, the V gene TRBV30, with a tentative D call TRBD1 (6 bases). Trimming removed 2 bases at V and 2 bases at J, with 13 bases between. Germline V gene sequence: CDR1 GTSNPN, CDR2 SVGIG (reference sequence). There are 15 residues in the CDR3. CDR3 nucleotide sequence: TGTGCCTGGAGTCGGAGTTCAGGGGCTGGAAACACCATATATTTT. Translating it yields CAWSRSSGAGNTIYF.

This sequence joins TRBV5-4 and TRBJ2-1, with D possibly matching TRBD2 (5 bases). Trimming left V 1 base short and J 0 bases short, with 8 bases between. Germline CDR1 and CDR2: SGHNT and YYREEE (reference sequence). This CDR3 spans 15 amino acids. The CDR3 is CASSLWSGSYNEQFF. CDR3 nucleotides: TGTGCCAGCAGCTTGTGGAGCGGCTCCTACAATGAGCAGTTCTTC.

V usage is TRBV15 and J usage is TRBJ1-4; 11 positions match TRBD1. This CDR3 region has 18 residues. CDR1 LNHNV and CDR2 YYDKDF come from the germline V gene (reference sequence). After removal of 5 bases from V and 4 bases from J, the junction contained 12 bases not matched to a gene. The CDR3: CATSGSGQGARFNEKLFF. In DNA form, the CDR3 reads TGTGCCACCAGCGGATCTGGACAGGGGGCACGGTTTAATGAAAAACTGTTTTTT.

This chain links TRBV29-1 with TRBJ2-7; 13 bases fit TRBD2. Germline CDR1 reads SQVTM; CDR2 reads ANQGSEA. CDR3 size: 13 residues. Trimming cost V 6 bases and J 3 bases; bases outside gene matches: 2. In DNA form, the CDR3 reads TGCAGCGTACGGACTAGCGGGAGCTACGAGCAGTACTTC. This sequence encodes CSVRTSGSYEQYF.

For the CDR3, the DNA is TGTGCCAGCACTAACCGGGACAGGAAGCCCCAGCATTTT. This sequence encodes CASTNRDRKPQHF. V gene TRBV6-1 combines with J gene TRBJ1-5, with 8 bases matching TRBD1. The germline CDR1 and CDR2 sequences are MNHNS and SASEGT. The V and J ends lost 7 bases and 8 bases, in that order; junction bases with no gene match: 7. The CDR3 runs to 13 residues.

The rearrangement links TRBV11-2 to TRBJ2-7; 7 nucleotides match TRBD1. The CDR3 has 16 amino acids. Unmatched junction bases numbered 14, after V lost 4 bases and J lost 5 bases. Germline loops: CDR1 SGHAT, CDR2 FQNNGV. The CDR3 protein is CASSSHRGIETHEQYF. The CDR3 DNA follows: TGTGCCAGCAGCTCTCACAGGGGAATTGAGACTCACGAGCAGTACTTC.

The chain recombines TRBV28 with TRBJ2-7, with 10 bases lining up with TRBD2. CDR3 length equals 18 residues. V trimming: 5 bases; J trimming: 7 bases; junction bases outside the gene matches: 20. Germline assignment: CDR1 MDHEN and CDR2 SYDVKM. CDR3: CASSPRVDSGRISREQYF. Here the CDR3 DNA reads TGTGCCAGCAGTCCCCGGGTAGATAGCGGGAGGATCTCTCGAGAGCAGTACTTC.

The chain carries TRBV27 and TRBJ1-4; possible D gene TRBD1, 5 bases. The V end was cut by 7 bases, the J end by 12 bases, with 21 bases between. Germline V CDR1 and CDR2: MNHEY, SMNVEV (reference sequence). The CDR3 loop spans 14 amino acids. CDR3 nucleotide sequence: TGTGCCAGCACCCCGGGGGGGTTAGGCGGTGAACTGTTTTTT. Protein product: CASTPGGLGGELFF.

In its sample, this clone was seen once. The chain joins TRBV30 to TRBJ2-1; D is undetermined. V was cut by 2 bases and J by 3 bases, with 14 bases left in between. Per germline, CDR1 GTSNPN and CDR2 SVGIG (reference sequence). The CDR3 has 15 amino acids. The CDR3 is CAWSSGPPNYNEQFF. CDR3 coding DNA: TGTGCCTGGAGTTCGGGTCCCCCCAACTACAATGAGCAGTTCTTC.

The chain recombines TRBV15 with TRBJ2-1, with 10 bases lining up with TRBD2. This CDR3 comprises 16 residues. Germline CDR1 reads LNHNV; CDR2 reads YYDKDF (reference sequence). V lost 5 bases to trimming and J lost 4 bases; unmatched junction nucleotides: 8. DNA of the CDR3: TGTGCCACCAGCTCTGGAGCGGGAGGGCTTTACAATGAGCAGTTCTTC. Translated, it gives CATSSGAGGLYNEQFF.

This CDR3 is CASHRGGAARPQHF. The CDR3 DNA reads TGTGCCAGCCACCGTGGGGGGGCCGCTCGGCCCCAGCATTTT. This chain links TRBV2 with TRBJ1-5, with D possibly being TRBD1 (6 bases). V lost 8 bases and J 9 bases, leaving 20 bases between the germline ends. The CDR3 runs 14 residues. Germline-derived CDR1 and CDR2 are SNHLY and FYNNEI.

V and J are TRBV10-3 and TRBJ2-2, with 10 bases identical to TRBD2. Germline assignment: CDR1 ENHRY and CDR2 SYGVKD. Trimming cost V 5 bases and J 7 bases; bases outside gene matches: 19. This CDR3 comprises 19 residues. In DNA form, the CDR3 reads TGTGCCATCAGTACGTCCCCCCTTAGCGGGAGGAATATTAACGGGGAGCTGTTTTTT. Amino acids: CAISTSPLSGRNINGELFF.

Only one count was recorded for this clone. The V and J genes are TRBV11-2 and TRBJ1-1, with TRBD1 matching 10 bases. CDR1 is SGHAT, CDR2 FQNNGV, per germline. J lost 0 bases, V lost 3 bases, and 7 bases had no gene match. This CDR3 is 17 amino acids long. CDR3 loop: CASSFGQGEGMNTEAFF. CDR3 DNA sequence: TGTGCCAGCAGCTTTGGACAGGGGGAGGGTATGAACACTGAAGCTTTCTTT.

This rearrangement joins TRBV7-3 to TRBJ1-1; D gene uncertain. The germline V gene has CDR1 SGHTA and CDR2 FQGTGA. This CDR3 comprises 13 residues. V lost 5 bases and J lost 5, with 12 bases in between. DNA for the CDR3: TGTGCCAGCAGCCCCCCCGGAGGGACTGAAGCTTTCTTT. Amino acids: CASSPPGGTEAFF. The full variable domain, rest sourced from reference TRBV7-3 and TRBJ1-1, is GAGVSQTPSNKVTEKGKYVELRCDPISGHTALYWYRQSLGQGPEFLIYFQGTGAADDSGLPNDRFFAVRPEGSVSTLKIQRTERGDSAVYLCASSPPGGTEAFFGQGTRLTVV.

The chain couples TRBV18 to TRBJ2-7; D gene ambiguous. This CDR3 contains 12 residues. Looked up from germline, CDR1 is KGHSH and CDR2 is LQKENI. V dropped 3 bases and J dropped 1 base, with 4 bases sitting between them. The CDR3: CASSPESYEQYF. CDR3 nucleotides: TGTGCCAGCTCACCGGAGTCCTACGAGCAGTACTTC.

The chain uses TRBV27 and TRBJ2-7; D is unclear. From germline, CDR1 is MNHEY and CDR2 SMNVEV (reference sequence). Trimming removed 0 bases at V and 2 bases at J, with 5 bases between. The length of the CDR3 is 13 residues. CDR3 nucleotide sequence: TGTGCCAGCAGTTTATCTCCGGCCTACGAGCAGTACTTC. Residues: CASSLSPAYEQYF.

The gene calls are TRBV7-2 and TRBJ1-3; no clear D. Germline loops: CDR1 SGHTA, CDR2 FQGNSA. Trimming stripped 2 bases from V and 0 bases from J, with 8 bases between. The CDR3 runs to 15 residues. The CDR3 nucleotides are TGTGCCAGCAGCTTAAGCACGGTCTCTGGAAACACCATATATTTT. Translating it yields CASSLSTVSGNTIYF.

The chain carries TRBV29-1 and TRBJ1-1; possibly TRBD1 for D (6 bases). The V and J ends lost 6 bases and 1 base respectively, with 9 bases between them. This CDR3 contains 12 residues. CDR1 is SQVTM, CDR2 ANQGSEA, per germline. As DNA, the CDR3 is TGCAGCGTGACGGGACAGAACACTGAAGCTTTCTTT. Amino acids: CSVTGQNTEAFF.

J is TRBJ2-7 and V is TRBV4-1, with 9 nucleotides matching TRBD1. Germline assignment: CDR1 MGHRA and CDR2 YSYEKL. With V trimmed by 2 bases and J by 3 bases, 2 bases remained unmatched. The CDR3 has 14 amino acids. This CDR3 reads CASSQTGGLYEQYF. CDR3 DNA sequence: TGCGCCAGCAGCCAAACAGGGGGCCTCTACGAGCAGTACTTC.

This clone was found once. The gene calls are TRBV19 and TRBJ2-7; 11 nucleotides align to TRBD2. With 7 bases clipped from V and 3 bases from J, the junction kept 8 bases outside the gene matches. The CDR3 length is 15 residues. Germline-derived CDR1 and CDR2 are LNHDA and SQIVND (reference sequence). The CDR3 sequence is CASTHGTSGFYEQYF. DNA for the CDR3: TGTGCCAGTACCCACGGGACTAGCGGATTCTACGAGCAGTACTTC.

The V gene is TRBV6-5, the J gene TRBJ1-1; TRBD1 is a possible D gene (6 bases). Germline V gene data show CDR1 as MNHEY and CDR2 as SVGAGI. This CDR3 has 15 residues. Deletions cut 5 bases from V and 6 bases from J, with 19 bases between. Here the CDR3 reads CASSPPGVLFPEAFF. For the CDR3, the DNA is TGTGCCAGCAGTCCGCCAGGGGTCTTATTTCCTGAAGCTTTCTTT.

The chain carries TRBV7-3 and TRBJ2-1; TRBD2 is a possible D gene (6 bases). V gave up 5 bases and J gave up 10 bases, with 21 bases separating them. Germline V gene data show CDR1 as SGHTA and CDR2 as FQGTGA. This CDR3 spans 15 amino acids. CDR3 in amino acids: CASSPDSGSGWEQFF. DNA for the CDR3: TGTGCCAGCAGCCCCGATAGCGGCTCCGGGTGGGAGCAGTTCTTC.

The chain couples TRBV18 to TRBJ1-2; TRBD1 aligns across 7 bases. This CDR3 has 16 amino acids. Germline V lookup: CDR1 KGHSH, CDR2 LQKENI. The V and J ends lost 1 base and 5 bases, in that order; junction bases with no gene match: 10. The CDR3 here is CASSPRGDSPFYGYTF. The CDR3 nucleotides read TGTGCCAGCTCACCACGTGGGGACAGCCCCTTTTATGGCTACACCTTC.

The gene calls are TRBV5-1 and TRBJ1-2, with D perhaps matching TRBD1 (6 bases). CDR3 length: 14 residues. The germline CDR1 and CDR2 sequences are SGHRS and YFSETQ. The germline V and J ends were trimmed by 2 bases and 8 bases, with 16 bases remaining between them. CDR3 sequence: CASSFPRQDQGYTF. In nucleotides, the CDR3 is TGCGCCAGCAGCTTCCCGAGACAGGATCAAGGCTACACCTTC. Full variable domain (missing parts from reference TRBV5-1 and TRBJ1-2): KAGVTQTPRYLIKTRGQQVTLSCSPISGHRSVSWYQQTPGQGLQFLFEYFSETQRNKGNFPGRFSGRQFSNSRSEMNVSTLELGDSALYLCASSFPRQDQGYTFGSGTRLTVV.

The chain recombines TRBV29-1 with TRBJ2-2; 9 positions agree with TRBD2. Losses at the gene ends were 6 bases for V and 5 bases for J; bases not matched to a gene: 10. Per the germline V gene, CDR1 is SQVTM and CDR2 is ANQGSEA. CDR3 length equals 15 residues. CDR3 in DNA: TGCAGCGTCGTAAGAGCTACTAGCGGGACCGGGGAGCTGTTTTTT. This gives the protein CSVVRATSGTGELFF.

The chain couples TRBV27 to TRBJ1-5; D remains unclear. The V end was cut by 0 bases, the J end by 2 bases, with 8 bases between. CDR3 length equals 15 residues. Germline V gene data show CDR1 as MNHEY and CDR2 as SMNVEV (reference sequence). For the CDR3, the DNA is TGTGCCAGCAGTTTATCCGGGATTCGCAATCAGCCCCAGCATTTT. Protein product: CASSLSGIRNQPQHF.